This TCR beta chain emerged from a study of blood T cell repertoires in COVID-19. Across the whole study: Some COVID-19 samples were acute and others convalescent; all came from the United States, Italy and Spain.

This clone has a single count. The CDR3 is 15 residues long. V shed 5 bases and J shed 5 bases, with 18 bases lying between them. The germline CDR1 and CDR2 sequences are SGHAT and FQNNGV. The assay was immunoSEQ multiplex PCR, and TCRdb's table has in-frame clones only and misses some. This sample carries about 110,000 clones, approximately 86% of them seen once, and the ten largest clones take 4.5%. This sequence originates from a man in his forties with acute or convalescent COVID-19. This chain joins TRBV11-2 and TRBJ1-1; TRBD1 might be the D (5 bases). The sample comprised peripheral blood. CDR3 DNA sequence: TGTGCCAGCAGCCTCCGTGCTGGGGCTGGGACTGAAGCTTTCTTT. Encoded protein: CASSLRAGAGTEAFF.